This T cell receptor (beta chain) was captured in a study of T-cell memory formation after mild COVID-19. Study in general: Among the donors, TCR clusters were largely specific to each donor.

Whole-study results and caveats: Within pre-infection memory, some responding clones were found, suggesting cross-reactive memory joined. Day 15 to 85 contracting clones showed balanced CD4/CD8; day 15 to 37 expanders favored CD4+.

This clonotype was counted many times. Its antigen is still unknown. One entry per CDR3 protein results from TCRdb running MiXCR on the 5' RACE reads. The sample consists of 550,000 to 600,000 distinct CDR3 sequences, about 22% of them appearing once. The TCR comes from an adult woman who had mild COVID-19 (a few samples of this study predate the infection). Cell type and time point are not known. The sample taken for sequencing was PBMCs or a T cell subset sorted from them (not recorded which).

The CDR3 DNA reads TGTGCCAGCAGTTTGATAGATACGCAGTATTTT. Residues: CASSLIDTQYF. The chain recombines TRBV12-3 or TRBV12-4 with TRBJ2-3; the D is unclear. The ends were cut back, 3 bases at V and 5 bases at J, with 3 bases in the middle. This CDR3 contains 11 residues.